Listed here is a single T cell receptor (beta chain). What it recognizes is unknown. Whereas donors were nominally healthy upon sampling, unrecorded immune exposures were probable. It was with 60 Vbeta and 13 Jbeta primers that the PCR ran. Clones were sequenced by immunoSEQ multiplex PCR, and TCRdb holds only the in-frame ones, with some missing. The data hold about 160,000 clones, with 60% to 80% observed a single time. These data originate in a study of cytomegalovirus exposure and HLA in healthy donors. General study results and limits: In an earlier analysis, productive rearrangement rates for most beta V segments clustered near 87% or 30%. HLA allele associations emerged for some 16,000 TCR beta sequences in a later analysis, at 0.05 false discovery rate. A few chains tied to CMV proved CMV antigen-specific in vitro.

The CDR3 consists of 16 residues. The ends lost 4 bases at V and 0 bases at J; junction bases unmatched: 8. Germline CDR1 is SEHNR and CDR2 is FQNEAQ (reference sequence). The gene calls are TRBV7-9 and TRBJ1-1; 7 nucleotides agree with TRBD1. This TCR was recovered from a woman aged 45 to 65 in good health and CMV-seropositive. The sample comprised PBMCs. The CDR3 region is CASSSFPGQMNTEAFF. CDR3 in DNA: TGTGCCAGCAGCTCTTTTCCGGGACAGATGAACACTGAAGCTTTCTTT.